Listed below are T cell receptor beta chains from one sample, sequenced in a study of CD8 T cells in ankylosing spondylitis. TCRdb called the 5' RACE reads again in MiXCR, with one record for every CDR3 protein. Here the sample spans about 39,000 distinct CDR3 sequences, around 10% being singletons. Sequences were obtained from blood, either unsorted or a sorted T cell fraction (not recorded which). These receptors came from a male donor with ankylosing spondylitis or in good health (not recorded which). Each CDR3 is given with its conserved first and last residue.

j_call v_call cdr3_aa
TRBJ2-1 TRBV9 CASSVGDRGGGNEQFF
TRBJ2-7 TRBV18 CASSPGTSSYEQYF
TRBJ2-5 TRBV29-1 CSVESRSGPETQYF
TRBJ2-1 TRBV5-1 CASSLNWGEQFF
TRBJ2-7 TRBV7-2 CASSLDPSGGDYEQYF
TRBJ1-1 TRBV5-1 CASSLTGAANTEAFF
TRBJ1-4 TRBV19 CASSILADFSTNEKLFF
TRBJ1-2 TRBV6-6 CASSTGDYGYTF
TRBJ2-5 TRBV20-1 CSARASGRETQYF
TRBJ2-7 TRBV20-1 CSARDLGLAGVF
TRBJ2-7 TRBV7-3 CASSLTLWSEQYF
TRBJ2-1 TRBV7-8 CASTPPQLYNEQFF
TRBJ2-1 TRBV5-1 CASRPETGYSFNEQFF
TRBJ2-3 TRBV9 CASSVDEADTQYF
TRBJ2-4 TRBV6-2/TRBV6-3 CASSSPDRLAKNIQYF
TRBJ1-5 TRBV15 CATSRDFGNQPQHF
TRBJ2-7 TRBV6-2/TRBV6-3 CASSYSRGRSYEQYF
TRBJ2-7 TRBV15 CAKSRTDYEQYF
TRBJ1-4 TRBV6-1 CASSEGGTAFMKELFF
TRBJ2-1 TRBV28 CASSPPSDPNEQFF
TRBJ2-1 TRBV2 CASSEAGLVLNEQFF
TRBJ2-6 TRBV6-5 CASSYSGPTISGANVLTF
TRBJ2-1 TRBV2 CASSEPRLSGDEQFF
TRBJ1-6 TRBV20-1 CSARDGNRGQNSPLHF
TRBJ1-1 TRBV7-9 CASSQGSSDTEAFF
TRBJ1-1 TRBV19 CATKLNTEAFF
TRBJ2-2 TRBV2 CASSDRQGGQTGELFF
TRBJ2-5 TRBV20-1 CSARGLAGRGETQYF
TRBJ2-3 TRBV2 CASSENRDTEGTQYF
TRBJ2-1 TRBV18 CASSPPSRNNEQFF
TRBJ2-3 TRBV7-2 CASSPGTGGTDTQYF
TRBJ2-1 TRBV28 CASSPGLAATFSYNEQFF
TRBJ2-3 TRBV27 CASSLSGPRTDTQYF
TRBJ1-3 TRBV11-2 CASSPGTGGNTIYF
TRBJ1-1 TRBV20-1 CSARHRNTEAFF
TRBJ2-1 TRBV9 CASSVGGWDNEQFF
TRBJ1-3 TRBV7-2 CASSLSGNTIYF
TRBJ2-7 TRBV6-2/TRBV6-3 CASSYGGRLAGGKPYEQYF
TRBJ1-2 TRBV27 CASAPGTAYGYTF
TRBJ1-6 TRBV6-5 CASSYVSREWSPLHF
TRBJ1-5 TRBV5-1 CASSLEGGGNQPQHF
TRBJ1-6 TRBV27 CASSFRDGWSSYNSPLHF
TRBJ2-1 TRBV5-1 CASSLVAGGYNEQFF
TRBJ2-1 TRBV28 CASSSPGSSYNEQFF
TRBJ1-6 TRBV7-8 CASSFSITDNSPLHF
TRBJ2-7 TRBV19 CASSTTPGLAIHEQYF
TRBJ1-2 TRBV3-1 CASSHRGGYGYTF
TRBJ2-7 TRBV2 CASSSDPRGSYEQYF
TRBJ2-5 TRBV6-6 CASSYQGRETQYF
TRBJ2-7 TRBV20-1 CSATSGTVQYF
TRBJ1-5 TRBV9 CASSVARPSARNQPQHF
TRBJ2-1 TRBV6-1 CASGLAGVVGENEQFF
TRBJ2-2 TRBV20-1 CSARVRGGTGELFF